This T cell receptor beta chain was recovered during a study of T cells after yellow fever vaccination. For the study at large: SMART-Seq v4 Ultra Low Input prepared libraries from low-cell fractions.

Overall study results and limits: Clonotypes shared by both compartments, CD4 and CD8, made up a small share.

TCRdb itself ran the 5' RACE reads through MiXCR, one entry per CDR3 protein. The sample holds hundreds of thousands of distinct CDR3 sequences, 9% to 15% seen once. This clonotype showed up just a few times. Its antigen is currently unknown. Germline V lookup: CDR1 MNHEY, CDR2 SMNVEV (reference sequence). Trimming left V 5 bases short and J 5 bases short, with 10 bases between. CDR3 length: 14 residues. This clonotype was obtained from a man aged 25 to 45 who received the YFV17D yellow fever vaccine. The starting material was PBMCs, obtained on the day of the yellow fever booster vaccination. V gene TRBV27 combines with J gene TRBJ1-6, with TRBD1 as a possible D gene (5 bases). CDR3 region: CASSPTGHNSPLHF. The DNA for the CDR3 is TGTGCCAGCAGTCCCACGGGGCATAATTCACCCCTCCACTTT.